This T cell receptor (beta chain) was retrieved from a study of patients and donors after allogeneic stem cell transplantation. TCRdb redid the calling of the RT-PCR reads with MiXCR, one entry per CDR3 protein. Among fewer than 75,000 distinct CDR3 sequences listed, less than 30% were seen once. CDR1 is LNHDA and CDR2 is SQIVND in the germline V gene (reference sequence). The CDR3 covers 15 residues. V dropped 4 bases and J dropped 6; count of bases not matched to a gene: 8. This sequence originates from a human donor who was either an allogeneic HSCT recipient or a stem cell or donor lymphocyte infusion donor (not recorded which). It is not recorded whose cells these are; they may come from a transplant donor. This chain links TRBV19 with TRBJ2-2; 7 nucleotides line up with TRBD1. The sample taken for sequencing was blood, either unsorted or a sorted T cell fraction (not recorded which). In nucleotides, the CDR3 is TGTGCCAGTAGTACAACGACAGGGATCGCCGGGGAGCTGTTTTTT. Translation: CASSTTTGIAGELFF.